These 27 T cell receptor beta chains came from one sample sequenced in a study of Graves' ophthalmopathy and Graves' hyperthyroidism. Beta-chain TCR CDR3 regions were amplified from RNA transcripts. HTBI-primed first-round RT-PCR preceded second-round multiplex PCR. TCRdb re-derived calls from the multiplex PCR reads in MiXCR, one entry per CDR3 protein. Of about 24,000 distinct CDR3 sequences listed, roughly 50% are singletons. The material sequenced was peripheral blood. These receptors all come from an adult woman with stable Graves' hyperthyroidism.

The chain links TRBV2 to TRBJ2-3; D gene ambiguous. V was pared by 3 bases and J by 0 bases, with 10 bases between. The germline CDR1 and CDR2 sequences are SNHLY and FYNNEI. The CDR3 runs 15 residues. The CDR3 spells CASSDSLSSTDTQYF. The DNA of the CDR3 is TGTGCCAGCAGTGATTCGTTGTCTAGCACAGATACGCAGTATTTT.

This clonotype is medium-sized within its sample. J is TRBJ2-7 and V is TRBV5-8, with 9 nucleotides matching TRBD1. This CDR3 has 14 residues. In germline, CDR1 is SGHTS, CDR2 YDEGEE. V dropped 4 bases and J dropped 5; count of bases not matched to a gene: 7. CDR3: CASSTNRGRNEQYF. In nucleotides, the CDR3 is TGTGCCAGCAGCACGAACAGGGGGCGAAACGAGCAGTACTTC. Complete variable domain (other parts from reference TRBV5-8 and TRBJ2-7): EAGVTQSPTHLIKTRGQQATLRCSPISGHTSVYWYQQALGLGLQFLLWYDEGEERNRGNFPPRFSGRQFPNYSSELNVNALELEDSALYLCASSTNRGRNEQYFGPGTRLTVT.

This clonotype was seen a few times. J is TRBJ2-3 and V is TRBV10-1; unclear D gene. V shed 4 bases and J shed 0 bases, with 8 bases lying between them. CDR1 WNHNN and CDR2 SYGVQD come from the germline V gene (reference sequence). This CDR3 spans 14 amino acids. The CDR3 DNA reads as TGCGCCAGCAGTGCAGTTACTAGCACAGATACGCAGTATTTT. Translated, it gives CASSAVTSTDTQYF.

This clonotype was counted ten times or more. The V gene is TRBV5-1, the J gene TRBJ2-2, with TRBD1 matching 7 bases. V shed 0 bases, J shed 1 base, and the junction held 3 bases outside the gene matches. CDR3 length equals 16 residues. In germline, CDR1 is SGHRS, CDR2 YFSETQ. The CDR3 here is CASSLGQGVNTGELFF. The CDR3 bases are TGCGCCAGCAGCTTGGGGCAGGGGGTGAACACCGGGGAGCTGTTTTTT. Together with reference TRBV5-1 and TRBJ2-2, the CDR3 gives the full variable domain: KAGVTQTPRYLIKTRGQQVTLSCSPISGHRSVSWYQQTPGQGLQFLFEYFSETQRNKGNFPGRFSGRQFSNSRSEMNVSTLELGDSALYLCASSLGQGVNTGELFFGEGSRLTVL.

The gene calls are TRBV12-3 or TRBV12-4 and TRBJ2-7; 11 nucleotides match TRBD2. The CDR3 has 14 residues. The V gene end was trimmed by 6 bases and the J gene end by 4 bases; junction bases not matched to a gene: 5. CDR3 in DNA: TGTGCCAGCAGCCCAGGGACTAGCGGTTACGAGCAGTACTTC. Its translation: CASSPGTSGYEQYF.

This clonotype has just a few counts. The chain couples TRBV7-9 to TRBJ1-4; D not certain. The ends were cut back, 1 base at V and 8 bases at J, with 14 bases in the middle. The CDR3 loop spans 15 amino acids. Germline values: CDR1 SEHNR, CDR2 FQNEAQ (reference sequence). The CDR3 DNA reads as TGTGCCAGCAGCTTAGGGCCCAGTGTTTTCGAAAAACTGTTTTTT. This translates into CASSLGPSVFEKLFF.

This clonotype is categorized as medium-sized. The chain employs TRBV9 and TRBJ2-1, with D maybe TRBD2 (6 bases). V was trimmed by 0 bases and J by 6 bases, leaving 22 bases between them. Per the germline V gene, CDR1 is SGDLS and CDR2 is YYNGEE. The CDR3 covers 18 residues. This CDR3 is CASSVGGSPSGLANEQFF. The CDR3, as DNA: TGTGCCAGCAGCGTAGGGGGTTCACCAAGCGGGTTGGCCAATGAGCAGTTCTTC.

As regards this clonotype: One junction end disagrees with the germline gene, perhaps due to a read error. The genes are TRBV7-2 and TRBJ1-5; no definite D call. Germline V CDR1 and CDR2: SGHTA, FQGNSA. The CDR3 loop spans 13 amino acids. This chain's CDR3 is CPSSLGRNQPQHF. The CDR3 bases are TGTCCCAGCAGCTTAGGGCGCAATCAGCCCCAGCATTTT. Drawing the rest from reference TRBV7-2 and TRBJ1-5, the complete variable domain is GAGVSQSPSNKVTEKGKDVELRCDPISGHTALYWYRQSLGQGLEFLIYFQGNSAPDKSGLPSDRFSAERTGGSVSTLTIQRTQQEDSAVYLCPSSLGRNQPQHFGDGTRLSIL.

This clonotype was detected only once. One junction end does not reproduce the germline sequence, and a read error may be involved. V gene TRBV6-1 combines with J gene TRBJ2-7, with D maybe TRBD2 (5 bases). The CDR3 has 14 amino acids. Germline V gene lookup returns CDR1 MNHNS and CDR2 SASEGT. The CDR3 DNA follows: TGTGCCAGCACAGACGGAGGTGACACCGGGGAGCTGTACTTC. Its protein is CASTDGGDTGELYF.

The rearrangement uses TRBV12-3 or TRBV12-4 and TRBJ1-6, with a tentative D call TRBD1 (5 bases). This CDR3 is 13 amino acids long. The V gene lost 10 bases and the J gene lost 7 bases, with 14 bases spanning the gap. The CDR3 here is CANIVGPNSPLHF. The DNA for the CDR3 is TGTGCCAACATAGTGGGGCCGAATTCACCCCTCCACTTT.

This chain joins TRBV10-3 and TRBJ2-3; no clear D gene. This CDR3 is 15 amino acids long. V lost 3 bases to trimming and J lost 6 bases, with 16 bases between them. Germline CDR1 reads ENHRY; CDR2 reads SYGVKD. CDR3 nucleotide sequence: TGTGCCATCAGTGATAGCCCAGAAGATTTCGATACGCAGTATTTT. It specifies CAISDSPEDFDTQYF.

The V and J genes are TRBV28 and TRBJ1-5; D is perhaps TRBD1 (5 bases). Trimming removed 2 bases at V and 6 bases at J, with 20 bases between. Germline V gene data show CDR1 as MDHEN and CDR2 as SYDVKM. This CDR3 is built from 17 residues. The CDR3 DNA reads TGTGCCAGCAGTTTACCAACCGGGACTAGCGGGAGTCAGCCCCAGCATTTT. Residues: CASSLPTGTSGSQPQHF.

By share of the sample, this clonotype is medium-sized. The rearrangement links TRBV7-8 to TRBJ2-3, with 10 bases identical to TRBD2. The J segment lost 6 bases and the V segment lost 6 bases, leaving 9 bases of the junction unmatched. Looked up from germline, CDR1 is SGHVS and CDR2 is FQNEAQ. This CDR3 region has 15 residues. Written as DNA, the CDR3 is TGTGCCAGCAGTACGGGGCTAGCGGGAGCGGATACGCAGTATTTT. Translation gives CASSTGLAGADTQYF.

This clonotype was found many times. A clone one base away is much larger, so this may be a read error. In DNA form, the CDR3 reads TGTGCCAGCAGTTACTCGGGACTAGCGAACGCCTACGAGCAGTACTTC. Its protein product is CASSYSGLANAYEQYF. The chain employs TRBV6-5 and TRBJ2-7, with TRBD2 matching over 10 bases. Germline V lookup: CDR1 MNHEY, CDR2 SVGAGI. Trimming removed 0 bases from V and 2 bases from J; junction bases left unmatched: 4. There are 16 residues in the CDR3.

This clonotype was observed at least ten times. This sequence joins TRBV5-1 and TRBJ2-5, with D perhaps matching TRBD2 (7 bases). Trimming removed 0 bases at V and 5 bases at J, with 17 bases between. The CDR3 spans 16 residues. CDR1 SGHRS and CDR2 YFSETQ come from the germline V gene. CDR3 DNA: TGCGCCAGCAGCTTGGGGGGGCGGGGGAATGCGGAGACCCAGTACTTC. This sequence encodes CASSLGGRGNAETQYF.

The V gene is TRBV5-1, the J gene TRBJ2-3; D is uncertain. This CDR3 is 16 amino acids long. Trimming removed 0 bases from V and 1 base from J, with 12 bases in between. Germline assignment: CDR1 SGHRS and CDR2 YFSETQ. CDR3 bases: TGCGCCAGCAGCTTGGAACAGTTTGCCCGCACAGATACGCAGTATTTT. This encodes CASSLEQFARTDTQYF.

The chain recombines TRBV2 with TRBJ1-2; no definite D call. Trimming pared 5 bases from V and 4 bases from J, leaving 20 bases between. This CDR3 comprises 16 residues. The germline V gene encodes CDR1 SNHLY and CDR2 FYNNEI. Here the CDR3 DNA reads TGTGCCAGCAGTCCAGGTTTCCGCAATCAGCCCTATGGCTACACCTTC. Its translation: CASSPGFRNQPYGYTF.

V gene TRBV6-9 combines with J gene TRBJ2-5; 9 positions match TRBD1. Germline loops: CDR1 MNHGY, CDR2 SVAAGI. V was clipped by 1 base and J by 7 bases; unmatched bases: 7. The CDR3 is 15 amino acids. The CDR3 here is CASSYYSGTGWTQYF. The CDR3 DNA reads TGTGCCAGCAGTTATTACTCGGGGACAGGGTGGACCCAGTACTTC.

This clonotype is medium-sized in the sample. The rearrangement links TRBV7-2 to TRBJ1-4; weak D call: TRBD1 (6 bases). Germline V lookup: CDR1 SGHTA, CDR2 FQGNSA. The CDR3 length is 16 residues. Deletions cut 6 bases from V and 1 base from J, with 15 bases between. The CDR3 region is CASRRTIQGTNEKLFF. CDR3 DNA: TGTGCCAGCAGACGAACCATACAGGGAACTAATGAAAAACTGTTTTTT.

This clonotype was detected only a few times. The junction departs from the called germline gene at one end, perhaps through a read error. The chain carries TRBV20-1 and TRBJ2-7; TRBD1 aligns across 9 bases. This CDR3 has 13 residues. Germline V lookup: CDR1 DFQATT, CDR2 SNEGSKA (reference sequence). The CDR3 DNA reads as TGCAGTGCCAGGGACAGGGAGGTGTACGAGCAGTATTTC. Its translation: CSARDREVYEQYF.

This clonotype was detected ten times or more. V gene TRBV6-1 combines with J gene TRBJ2-7, with D hard to call. Germline V gene lookup returns CDR1 MNHNS and CDR2 SASEGT. Trimming stripped 0 bases from V and 12 bases from J, with 9 bases between. The CDR3 sequence is 11 residues long. Here the CDR3 DNA reads TGTGCCAGCAGTGAAGCCTGGATCGGGTACTTC. Its protein product is CASSEAWIGYF.

V gene TRBV6-5 combines with J gene TRBJ1-1, with 11 bases that match TRBD1. The V segment lost 6 bases and the J segment 4 bases; nucleotides outside the gene matches: 1. CDR3 size: 13 residues. Germline CDR1 and CDR2: MNHEY and SVGAGI. CDR3 sequence (DNA): TGTGCCAGCAGAGGACAGGGGGCCACTGAAGCTTTCTTT. Its translation: CASRGQGATEAFF.

V and J are TRBV9 and TRBJ2-1; D is ambiguous. Per the germline V gene, CDR1 is SGDLS and CDR2 is YYNGEE. V lost 3 bases to trimming and J lost 6 bases, with 7 bases between them. The CDR3 has 12 residues. In DNA, the CDR3 is TGTGCCAGCAGCGGGACCGGCAATGAGCAGTTCTTC. This gives the protein CASSGTGNEQFF.

This clonotype was seen more than once but under ten times. A junction end diverges from the germline sequence, so it may reflect a read error. This sequence joins TRBV7-6 and TRBJ2-2; 7 bases are shared with TRBD1. Germline V gives CDR1 SGHVS, CDR2 FNYEAQ. CDR3 length: 15 amino acids. DNA of the CDR3: TGTGCCAGCAGCATAGCAGGGGGTAACACCGGGGAGCTGTTTTTT. This codes for CASSIAGGNTGELFF.

Sample share makes this clonotype medium-sized. The J gene is TRBJ2-3, the V gene TRBV15; D might be TRBD2 (5 bases). Trimming pared 3 bases from V and 2 bases from J, leaving 6 bases between. The germline V gene has CDR1 LNHNV and CDR2 YYDKDF (reference sequence). The CDR3 spans 13 residues. CDR3 sequence reads: CATSRGDTDTQYF. The CDR3 region has the DNA TGTGCCACCAGCAGGGGAGACACAGATACGCAGTATTTT.

This clonotype occurred many times. The gene calls are TRBV28 and TRBJ1-5; D not certain. This CDR3 is 14 amino acids long. V dropped 2 bases and J dropped 2 bases, with 7 bases sitting between them. CDR1 is MDHEN and CDR2 is SYDVKM in the germline V gene. CDR3 sequence (DNA): TGTGCCAGCAGTTTAGATTTGGGCAATCAGCCCCAGCATTTT. Amino acids: CASSLDLGNQPQHF.

This clonotype was seen ten or more times. The CDR3 sequence: CASSQDIGSPFYEQYF. Written as DNA, the CDR3 is TGTGCCAGCAGCCAAGATATCGGATCTCCTTTTTACGAGCAGTACTTC. The chain joins TRBV4-2 to TRBJ2-7; D remains ambiguous. The CDR3 contains 16 residues. CDR1 is LGHNA and CDR2 is YNFKEQ in the germline V gene. The V and J ends lost 0 bases and 4 bases respectively, with 16 bases between them.